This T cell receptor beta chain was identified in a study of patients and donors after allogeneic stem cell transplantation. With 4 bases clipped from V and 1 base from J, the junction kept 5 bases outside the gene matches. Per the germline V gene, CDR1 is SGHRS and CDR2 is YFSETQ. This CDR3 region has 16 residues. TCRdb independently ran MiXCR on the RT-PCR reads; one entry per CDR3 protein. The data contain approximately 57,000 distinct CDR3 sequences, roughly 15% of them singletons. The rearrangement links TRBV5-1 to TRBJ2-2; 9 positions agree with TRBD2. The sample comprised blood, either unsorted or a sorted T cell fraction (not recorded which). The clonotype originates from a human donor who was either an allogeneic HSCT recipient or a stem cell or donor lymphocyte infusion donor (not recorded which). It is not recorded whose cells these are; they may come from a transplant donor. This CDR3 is CASSLLAGLNTGELFF. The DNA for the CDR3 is TGCGCCAGCAGCCTTCTAGCGGGGTTGAACACCGGGGAGCTGTTTTTT.